The clone carrying this T cell receptor beta chain has just a few counts. This entry comes from a study of beta chain features in type 1 diabetes. With V trimmed by 2 bases and J by 3 bases, 3 bases remained unmatched. Germline CDR1 is SQVTM and CDR2 is ANQGSEA. This CDR3 has 14 amino acids. The isolated RNA, all of it, was reverse transcribed, so expressed TCRB transcripts were what got sequenced. Assay: immunoSEQ multiplex PCR; the TCRdb copy retains only in-frame clones and omits some. The sample lists 350,000 to 400,000 clones, roughly 15% occurring once. The receptor was derived from a young woman in good health. Material: naive CD4+ T cells from blood. The chain joins TRBV29-1 to TRBJ2-3; 9 nucleotides align to TRBD1. This chain's CDR3 is CSVERGQGTDTQYF. In DNA, the CDR3 is TGCAGCGTTGAAAGAGGACAGGGGACAGATACGCAGTATTTT.